These 18 T cell receptor beta chains were all obtained from the same sample, sequenced in a study of T cell responses to AZD1222 COVID-19 vaccine. Measured with immunoSEQ multiplex PCR; TCRdb has only the in-frame clones, and not every one. The repertoire holds more than 90,000 clones, with about 82% as singletons. The sample was peripheral blood, taken on day 0 of AZD1222 vaccination. Source of these receptors: an adult in good health.

The chain couples TRBV7-3 to TRBJ1-5, with D uncertain. The V and J ends lost 6 bases and 0 bases respectively, with 6 bases between them. This CDR3 contains 13 residues. CDR1 and CDR2 from the germline V gene are SGHTA and FQGTGA. CDR3 coding DNA: TGTGCCAGCAGTCTGGATAGCAATCAGCCCCAGCATTTT. Protein product: CASSLDSNQPQHF.

The V and J genes are TRBV18 and TRBJ1-6; 9 nucleotides agree with TRBD1. This CDR3 is built from 19 residues. The J segment lost 0 bases and the V segment lost 2 bases, leaving 8 bases of the junction unmatched. In germline, CDR1 is KGHSH, CDR2 LQKENI. CDR3 protein: CASSPVRTGASSYNSPLHF. For the CDR3, the DNA is TGTGCCAGCTCACCAGTCCGGACAGGGGCGAGCTCCTATAATTCACCCCTCCACTTT.

J is TRBJ2-7 and V is TRBV6-2 or TRBV6-3; 9 nucleotides align to TRBD2. Germline-derived CDR1 and CDR2 are MNHEY and SVGEGT. V shed 0 bases, J shed 1 base, and the junction held 13 bases outside the gene matches. CDR3 length equals 19 residues. The CDR3 protein is CASSYSEWASGIGSYEQYF. In DNA form, the CDR3 reads TGTGCCAGCAGTTACTCGGAATGGGCTAGCGGGATCGGGTCCTACGAGCAGTACTTC.

This chain joins TRBV19 and TRBJ1-2; 8 bases are shared with TRBD1. V trimming: 4 bases; J trimming: 6 bases; junction bases outside the gene matches: 16. The CDR3 is made up of 17 amino acids. Germline lookup yields CDR1 LNHDA and CDR2 SQIVND (reference sequence). CDR3 protein: CASSTRGRGPPVDGYTF. CDR3 nucleotides: TGTGCCAGTAGTACCCGTGGCAGGGGGCCCCCGGTTGATGGCTACACCTTC.

This chain uses TRBV2 with TRBJ1-2; D unclear. Germline CDR1 SNHLY, CDR2 FYNNEI. There are 16 residues in the CDR3. Trimming removed 2 bases from V and 1 base from J, with 14 bases in between. The CDR3 nucleotides read TGTGCCAGCAGTGAAATTGTTACAGAGAATAACTATGGCTACACCTTC. Translated, it gives CASSEIVTENNYGYTF.

This chain uses TRBV4-3 with TRBJ1-1; D perhaps matches TRBD1 (6 bases). Germline CDR1 reads LGHNA; CDR2 reads YSLEER. CDR3 length: 13 residues. Between the trimmed V and J ends, which lost 1 base and 11 bases, there was a span of 14 bases. The CDR3 DNA reads TGCGCCAGCAGCCAAGCCTTTAACAGGGCCGCTTTCTTT. Protein product: CASSQAFNRAAFF.

The J gene is TRBJ2-5, the V gene TRBV28; 8 nucleotides align to TRBD1. Germline V gene data show CDR1 as MDHEN and CDR2 as SYDVKM. There are 11 residues in the CDR3. V was clipped by 10 bases and J by 4 bases; unmatched bases: 2. The CDR3 sequence is CATTGGETQYF. CDR3 DNA: TGTGCCACTACAGGGGGAGAGACCCAGTACTTC.

V gene TRBV7-9 combines with J gene TRBJ1-2; TRBD1 matches at 8 bases. This CDR3 region has 14 residues. After removal of 2 bases from V and 8 bases from J, the junction contained 7 bases not matched to a gene. The germline CDR1 and CDR2 sequences are SEHNR and FQNEAQ (reference sequence). The chain's CDR3 is CASSLNRGELGYTF. The CDR3, as DNA: TGTGCCAGCAGCTTAAACAGGGGGGAATTAGGCTACACCTTC.

This chain uses TRBV12-3 or TRBV12-4 with TRBJ1-1; possibly TRBD1 for D (6 bases). V lost 8 bases to trimming and J lost 5 bases, with 15 bases between them. The CDR3 loop spans 13 amino acids. The CDR3 reads CASGAQGQTEAFF. DNA for the CDR3: TGTGCCAGCGGGGCACAGGGACAAACTGAAGCTTTCTTT.

The chain employs TRBV28 and TRBJ1-6, with D unclear. The CDR3 spans 18 residues. Per the germline V gene, CDR1 is MDHEN and CDR2 is SYDVKM. Trimming took 4 bases from V and 9 from J, leaving 25 bases between them. The CDR3 reads CASSSFGQLDGLGSPLHF. The CDR3 DNA reads TGTGCCAGCAGTTCCTTTGGCCAGCTCGATGGGTTGGGTTCACCCCTCCACTTT.

This clone was observed a handful of times. This rearrangement joins TRBV7-9 to TRBJ2-2; D ambiguous. V shed 1 base and J shed 1 base, with 13 bases lying between them. This CDR3 is built from 17 residues. CDR1 SEHNR and CDR2 FQNEAQ come from the germline V gene (reference sequence). The CDR3 DNA sequence: TGTGCCAGCAGCTTAGGATGGGCGGAGCAGAACACCGGGGAGCTGTTTTTT. It is translated as CASSLGWAEQNTGELFF.

The chain employs TRBV28 and TRBJ1-2; 11 bases agree with TRBD1. The CDR3 has 14 amino acids. Trimming took 6 bases from V and 5 from J; bases not matched to a gene: 5. CDR1 is MDHEN, CDR2 SYDVKM, per germline. The CDR3 DNA reads TGTGCCAGCAGGGGGACAGGGGGTATTTATGGCTACACCTTC. This encodes CASRGTGGIYGYTF.

This rearrangement joins TRBV3-1 (or the pseudogene TRBV3-2) to TRBJ2-1; D is unresolved. Trimming left V 5 bases short and J 8 bases short, with 19 bases between. Germline CDR1 reads LGHDT; CDR2 reads YNNKEL (reference sequence). CDR3 size: 15 residues. CDR3 sequence reads: CASSTWNNLFHEQFF. The CDR3 bases are TGTGCCAGCAGCACATGGAATAACCTCTTTCATGAGCAGTTCTTC.

The CDR3 bases are TGTGCCGGCCGGGACAGGGGGAAGGGATATCGCTACACCTTC. Its translation: CAGRDRGKGYRYTF. This chain uses TRBV28 with TRBJ1-2, with 11 bases matching TRBD1. J gave up 9 bases and V 11 bases, and 14 bases lay outside the gene matches. Germline loops: CDR1 MDHEN, CDR2 SYDVKM. CDR3 length: 14 amino acids.

The chain joins TRBV18 to TRBJ2-7; D perhaps matches TRBD1 (6 bases). V lost 3 bases, J lost 0 bases, and 12 bases lay in between. Germline V gene data show CDR1 as KGHSH and CDR2 as LQKENI. The CDR3 has 15 amino acids. DNA of the CDR3: TGTGCCAGCTCACCGGGGGCTTGGGGCTCCTACGAGCAGTACTTC. Its translation: CASSPGAWGSYEQYF.

This chain links TRBV21-1 with TRBJ2-1. TRBV21-1 is flagged as a pseudogene. The CDR3 loop spans 11 amino acids. The CDR3 region is CASSKEAEQFF. In nucleotides, the CDR3 is TGTGCCAGCAGCAAAGAGGCTGAGCAGTTCTTC.

The count of this clone is one. The chain uses TRBV7-9 and TRBJ2-6; no clear D. The V gene lost 0 bases and the J gene lost 0 bases, with 9 bases spanning the gap. The CDR3 spans 17 residues. In germline, CDR1 is SEHNR, CDR2 FQNEAQ (reference sequence). CDR3 nucleotides: TGTGCCAGCAGCTTAGCGGTCATTCGCTCTGGGGCCAACGTCCTGACTTTC. Translating it yields CASSLAVIRSGANVLTF.

This clone was seen ten or more times. J is TRBJ1-1 and V is TRBV2; D call uncertain. The CDR3 sequence is 14 residues long. V lost 7 bases to trimming and J lost 2 bases, with 14 bases between them. Germline CDR1 SNHLY, CDR2 FYNNEI. Here the CDR3 DNA reads TGTGCCAGCACACTGACTGGGCTTAACACTGAAGCTTTCTTT. This sequence encodes CASTLTGLNTEAFF.